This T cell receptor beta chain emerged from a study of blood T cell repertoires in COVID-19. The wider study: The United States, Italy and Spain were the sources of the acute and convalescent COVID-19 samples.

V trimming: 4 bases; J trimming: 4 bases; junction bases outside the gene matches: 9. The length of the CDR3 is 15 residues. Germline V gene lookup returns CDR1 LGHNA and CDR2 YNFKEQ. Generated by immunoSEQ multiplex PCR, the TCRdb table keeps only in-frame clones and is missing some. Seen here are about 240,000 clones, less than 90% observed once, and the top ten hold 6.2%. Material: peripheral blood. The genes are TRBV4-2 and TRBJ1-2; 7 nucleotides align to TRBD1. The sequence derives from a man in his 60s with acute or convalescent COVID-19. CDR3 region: CASSPETGSVYGYTF. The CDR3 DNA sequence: TGTGCCAGCAGCCCGGAGACAGGGTCGGTCTATGGCTACACCTTC.